The 4 T cell receptor beta chains below were found in one sample sequenced in a study of blood T cell repertoires in COVID-19. Assay used: immunoSEQ multiplex PCR; TCRdb lists only in-frame clones, some missing. The data contain about 170,000 clones, over 80% of them singletons. The sequenced sample consisted of peripheral blood. All receptors come from a woman older than 75 with active or convalescent COVID-19.

The chain uses TRBV10-3 and TRBJ2-3; D perhaps matches TRBD1 (7 bases). Germline lookup yields CDR1 ENHRY and CDR2 SYGVKD. This CDR3 has 18 residues. Trimming shortened V by 0 bases and J by 2 bases, and 18 bases separated the two germline ends. Here the CDR3 reads CAISESGGQGGYTDTQYF. DNA for the CDR3: TGTGCCATCAGTGAGTCCGGAGGCCAGGGGGGATACACAGATACGCAGTATTTT.

The CDR3 DNA reads as TGTGCCAGCAGTGACCCCGACTATGGCTACACCTTC. This gives the protein CASSDPDYGYTF. This rearrangement joins TRBV6-4 to TRBJ1-2; D gene uncertain. Trimming pared 2 bases from V and 3 bases from J, leaving 4 bases between. The CDR3 spans 12 residues. Germline assignment: CDR1 MRHNA and CDR2 SNTAGT.

The J gene is TRBJ2-3, the V gene TRBV18; 8 bases align to TRBD1. Trimming removed 3 bases from V and 5 bases from J; junction bases left unmatched: 13. The CDR3 covers 17 residues. Germline V gives CDR1 KGHSH, CDR2 LQKENI. In DNA form, the CDR3 reads TGTGCCAGCTCACCCTGGACAGGGAAACACCATGGAGATACGCAGTATTTT. Protein: CASSPWTGKHHGDTQYF. The full variable domain, in which reference TRBV18 and TRBJ2-3 provide the parts outside the CDR3, is NAGVMQNPRHLVRRRGQEARLRCSPMKGHSHVYWYRQLPEEGLKFMVYLQKENIIDESGMPKERFSAEFPKEGPSILRIQQVVRGDSAAYFCASSPWTGKHHGDTQYFGPGTRLTVL.

The chain uses TRBV29-1 and TRBJ1-1, with 9 bases lining up with TRBD1. The CDR3 sequence is 14 residues long. Germline V CDR1 and CDR2: SQVTM, ANQGSEA. J was trimmed by 5 bases and V by 6 bases; bases with no gene match: 10. The CDR3 region has the DNA TGCAGCGTCGGACCGGGACAGGGTTTTACTGAAGCTTTCTTT. It specifies CSVGPGQGFTEAFF.